This T cell receptor (beta chain) was sequenced for a study of T cells in Graves' hyperthyroidism and ophthalmopathy. Recently diagnosed hyperthyroidism of less than 2 months' duration affected patients aged 18 to 65. Germline V CDR1 and CDR2: KGHDR, SFDVKD. The ends were cut back, 2 bases at V and 1 base at J, with 11 bases in the middle. This CDR3 region has 15 residues. TCR beta CDR3 sequences were amplified from RNA transcripts. The HTBI primer set was used in a first-round RT-PCR of the TCR CDR3. TCRdb re-analysed the multiplex PCR reads in MiXCR, keeping a single row per CDR3 protein. The table shows over 650,000 distinct CDR3 sequences, with 15% to 20% occurring only once.

This TCR derives from a man aged 18 to 29 with Graves' hyperthyroidism. The chain combines TRBV24-1 with TRBJ2-7; TRBD2 might be the D (6 bases). The sample taken for sequencing was blood. The CDR3 DNA reads TGTGCCACCAGTGATTCTGGGCGGGGATCCTACGAGCAGTACTTC. It specifies CATSDSGRGSYEQYF.